This T cell receptor (beta chain) was sequenced for a study of cytomegalovirus exposure and HLA in healthy donors. Study as a whole: Unique TCRs from HLA-typed donors, 65 million to 85 million of them, were held in an early data release.

This clone was observed a single time. The PCR employed 60 Vbeta primers together with 13 Jbeta primers. Only in-frame clones appear in the TCRdb table, and some are missing; sequencing was by immunoSEQ multiplex PCR. This table holds 140,000 to 150,000 clones, 68% found once. The ends lost 5 bases at V and 2 bases at J; junction bases unmatched: 6. Germline V CDR1 and CDR2: MNHEY, SVGAGI. The CDR3 extends over 15 amino acids. J is TRBJ2-5 and V is TRBV6-5, with 9 bases that match TRBD2. This TCR derives from a man aged 55 to 69 in good health and CMV-seronegative. The specimen sequenced was PBMCs. The DNA for the CDR3 is TGTGCCAGCAGTCCGTCGCTAGCGGGACAAGAGACCCAGTACTTC. Residues: CASSPSLAGQETQYF.